A selection of T cell receptor beta chains follows, all from one sample in a study of blood T cell repertoires in COVID-19. Sequencing was performed with immunoSEQ multiplex PCR; in TCRdb, only in-frame clones are kept and a portion is missing. The sample lists over 100,000 clones, around 89% occurring once. The specimen was peripheral blood. All receptors derive from a man aged 60-69 years with COVID-19, enrolled during active disease. The CDR3 runs from the conserved cysteine through the conserved F or W. Each record gives: J gene, V gene, clone size, D gene, CDR3 DNA, CDR3 protein. The D gene is left open where the match is weak. Expanded clones get a size class; other rows say once, few or many, or leave the size out.

TRBJ1-3	TRBV11-2	NA	NA	TGTGCCAGCAGTGAGGTGTACTCTGGAAACACCATATATTTT	CASSEVYSGNTIYF
TRBJ2-1	TRBV2	once	NA	TGTGCCAGCAGGATAGGTCTAGCCAATGAGCAGTTCTTC	CASRIGLANEQFF
TRBJ1-4	TRBV28	NA	NA	TGTGCCAGCAGTTTCCGGGGTGGCGGTGAAAAACTGTTTTTT	CASSFRGGGEKLFF
TRBJ1-1	TRBV5-1	NA	NA	TGCGCCAGCAGCTTGGCCTCTTCGGACACTGAAGCTTTCTTT	CASSLASSDTEAFF
TRBJ1-1	TRBV19	NA	TRBD1	TGTGCCAGTAGTATAGATCGAAGGGGGCTGGCTTTCTTT	CASSIDRRGLAFF
TRBJ1-2	TRBV5-3	NA	TRBD1	TGTGCCAGAAGCGTGGACAGGCGGCAACTTTATGGCTACACCTTC	CARSVDRRQLYGYTF
TRBJ1-5	TRBV20-1	NA	NA	TGCAGTGCTAGTTATAGCAATCAGCCCCAGCATTTT	CSASYSNQPQHF
TRBJ2-7	TRBV12-3/TRBV12-4	NA	NA	TGTGCCAGCAGTCCTGTCTCTTCCTACGAGCAGTACTTC	CASSPVSSYEQYF
TRBJ2-5	TRBV7-2	NA	TRBD1	TGTGCCAGCAGCTTACAAAGGGGGCGAGAGACCCAGTACTTC	CASSLQRGRETQYF
TRBJ1-1	TRBV7-3	NA	NA	TGTGCCAGCAGCCTGACGAGGTTCAGTGAAGCTTTCTTT	CASSLTRFSEAFF
TRBJ2-3	TRBV27	NA	NA	TGTGCCAGCAGCCCACAGGGCAGTAGCACAGATACGCAGTATTTT	CASSPQGSSTDTQYF
TRBJ2-3	TRBV7-9	NA	NA	TGTGCGCCCAGCGGGCGTTTATCAACAGATACGCAGTATTTT	CAPSGRLSTDTQYF
TRBJ2-1	TRBV7-2	NA	TRBD1	TGTGCCAGCAGCTGGGGACAGCTACAAAATGATCGGTTCTTC	CASSWGQLQNDRFF
TRBJ1-2	TRBV3-1/TRBV3-2	NA	NA	TGTGCCAGCAGCCAAGATCTCCCCTATGGCTACACCTTC	CASSQDLPYGYTF
TRBJ1-2	TRBV5-8	NA	NA	TGTGCCAGTGACCGTCTTGCAGGGTCCTTTGGCTACACCTTC	CASDRLAGSFGYTF
TRBJ2-5	TRBV19	NA	TRBD2	TGTGCCAGTAGTAAAGGACTAGCGGGGGCGTACCAAGAGACCCAGTACTTC	CASSKGLAGAYQETQYF
TRBJ2-2	TRBV3-1/TRBV3-2	NA	TRBD1	TGTGCCAGCAGCCAACGGGGACAGGGTGCCGGGGAGCTGTTTTTT	CASSQRGQGAGELFF
TRBJ2-4	TRBV7-9	NA	NA	TGTGCCAGCAGCCCGCCGTACAGGGTAGGGAACATTCAGTACTTC	CASSPPYRVGNIQYF
TRBJ2-2	TRBV5-6	NA	TRBD2	TGTGCCAGCTCCGGGACTAAACCTTTGAACACCGGGGAGCTGTTTTTT	CASSGTKPLNTGELFF
TRBJ2-7	TRBV3-1/TRBV3-2	NA	NA	TGTGCCAGCAGCCAGGAGGTTGGTTACGACGAGCAGTACTTC	CASSQEVGYDEQYF
TRBJ1-1	TRBV9	NA	NA	TGTGCCAGCAGCGTAGGGTTAGGGGGATACACTGAAGCTTTCTTT	CASSVGLGGYTEAFF
TRBJ2-2	TRBV19	NA	TRBD2	TGTGCCAGTGCGCGACTAGCGGGAAACACCGGGGAGCTGTTTTTT	CASARLAGNTGELFF
TRBJ1-1	TRBV6-5	NA	TRBD1	TGTGCCAGCAGCCTCGACAGGGCGAACACTGAAGCTTTCTTT	CASSLDRANTEAFF
TRBJ1-2	TRBV19	NA	NA	TGTGCCAGTAGTGACAACACTAACTATGGCTACACCTTC	CASSDNTNYGYTF
TRBJ1-1	TRBV4-1	few	NA	TGCGCCAGCAGCCAAGACCGGACTCAGGGGACCGCTGAAGCTTTCTTT	CASSQDRTQGTAEAFF
TRBJ1-1	TRBV7-2	NA	NA	TGTGCCAGCAGCTCCCCAGGGTTAGGAACTGAAGCTTTCTTT	CASSSPGLGTEAFF
TRBJ1-1	TRBV7-2	once	NA	TGTGCCAGCAGTACTGAGGGCAGGTTGAACACTGAAGCTTTCTTT	CASSTEGRLNTEAFF
TRBJ1-1	TRBV9	NA	NA	TGTGCCAGCAGCGTTCAGGAGAGGAGGTCTGAAGCTTTCTTT	CASSVQERRSEAFF
TRBJ2-1	TRBV19	once	TRBD2	TGTGCCAGTAGGCCCCCTTTAGCGGGGCCCTACAATGAGCAGTTCTTC	CASRPPLAGPYNEQFF
TRBJ2-1	TRBV4-1	NA	NA	TGCGCCAGCAGCCAAGAATCTGGGGGGGGCTCTGCACACAATGAGCAGTTCTTC	CASSQESGGGSAHNEQFF
TRBJ2-1	TRBV29-1	few	TRBD1	TGCAGCGCTAAGACAGGGTCCTACAATGAGCAGTTCTTC	CSAKTGSYNEQFF
TRBJ1-2	TRBV6-6	NA	NA	TGTGCCAGCACCCAGGGGTCATATGGCTACACCTTC	CASTQGSYGYTF
TRBJ2-1	TRBV9	NA	NA	TGTGCCAGCAGCGTAGGAACAGGCCGAAACAATGAGCAGTTCTTC	CASSVGTGRNNEQFF
TRBJ2-7	TRBV6-6	NA	TRBD1	TGTGCCAGCAGTTACTCGCCAGGACAGGACTACGAGCAGTACTTC	CASSYSPGQDYEQYF
TRBJ1-1	TRBV7-9	NA	TRBD1	TGTGCCAGCAGCTTAGGACAGGGCACTGAAGCTTTCTTT	CASSLGQGTEAFF
TRBJ2-5	TRBV27	NA	TRBD1	TGTGCCACCATGACGGGACAGGGGTCAGAGACCCAGTACTTC	CATMTGQGSETQYF
TRBJ1-2	TRBV12-3/TRBV12-4	NA	NA	TGTGCCAGCAGCTTCGAGGGGGTTGGCTACACCTTC	CASSFEGVGYTF
TRBJ1-1	TRBV30	NA	NA	TGTGCCTGGGGGAAGGGGAGGGGCACTGAAGCTTTCTTT	CAWGKGRGTEAFF
TRBJ1-2	TRBV5-1	NA	NA	TGCGCCAGCAGCCCTAGGCGGCCAGACTATGGCTACACCTTC	CASSPRRPDYGYTF
TRBJ2-3	TRBV12-5	few	TRBD2	TGTGCTAGTGGTCTCGGACTAGCGTACACAGATACGCAGTATTTT	CASGLGLAYTDTQYF
TRBJ2-7	TRBV28	NA	TRBD1	TGTGCCAGCAGATTAACAGGGGTTCCCTACGAGCAGTACTTC	CASRLTGVPYEQYF
TRBJ2-1	TRBV7-9	NA	NA	TGTGCCAGCAGCTTAGCGGGGGGTTTCTACAATGAGCAGTTCTTC	CASSLAGGFYNEQFF
TRBJ2-1	TRBV15	NA	TRBD1	TGTGCCACCAGCAGAACGCCGGGACAGTACAATGAGCAGTTCTTC	CATSRTPGQYNEQFF
TRBJ2-4	TRBV4-1	NA	NA	TGCGCCAGCAGCCAAGAGCCCGGACAGAAAAACATTCAGTACTTC	CASSQEPGQKNIQYF